This T cell receptor beta chain was found in a study of blood T cell repertoires in COVID-19. Study-wide context: Sources were T cells, B-cell-depleted T cells, or PBMCs; the material itself was cDNA or gDNA.

The CDR3 contains 14 residues. From germline, CDR1 is MDHEN and CDR2 SYDVKM. Trimming removed 5 bases at V and 4 bases at J, with 12 bases between. In the original analysis: From reference gene primer amplification, estimates of nucleated cell counts were derived. Only in-frame clones appear in the TCRdb table, and some are missing; sequencing was by immunoSEQ multiplex PCR. Clone size and the V and J calls come from that table; the DNA yielded D and trimming. The sample lists about 350,000 clones; 88% were seen once. The Seattle patients joined while their infection was active and were tracked longitudinally afterward.

This TCR was sampled from a woman in her sixties or seventies with COVID-19, enrolled during active disease. The specimen was peripheral blood. V usage is TRBV28 and J usage is TRBJ1-5; D remains unclear. The CDR3 spells CASSPRGRNQPQHF. Here the CDR3 DNA reads TGTGCCAGCAGTCCCCGCGGTAGGAATCAGCCCCAGCATTTT. The whole variable domain, filled in from reference TRBV28 and TRBJ1-5, reads DVKVTQSSRYLVKRTGEKVFLECVQDMDHENMFWYRQDPGLGLRLIYFSYDVKMKEKGDIPEGYSVSREKKERFSLILESASTNQTSMYLCASSPRGRNQPQHFGDGTRLSIL.